These 14 T cell receptor beta chains share one sample of origin, sequenced in a study of T cells in Graves' hyperthyroidism and ophthalmopathy. Amplification targeted TCR beta CDR3 regions from RNA transcripts. HTBI primers drove first-round RT-PCR of the TCR CDR3. One entry per CDR3 protein results from TCRdb running MiXCR on the multiplex PCR reads. The sample lists approximately 740,000 distinct CDR3 sequences; less than 15% were seen once. The sequencing sample was made of blood. All receptors derive from a woman between 18 and 29 years old with Graves' hyperthyroidism.

This clonotype came up a few times. V and J are TRBV19 and TRBJ2-1; 13 bases fit TRBD2. Germline lookup yields CDR1 LNHDA and CDR2 SQIVND (reference sequence). The CDR3 totals 18 residues. With V trimmed by 6 bases and J by 7 bases, 15 bases remained unmatched. The CDR3 loop reads CASSMRPGLAGVGNEQFF. The CDR3 bases are TGTGCCAGTAGCATGCGCCCCGGACTAGCGGGAGTTGGGAATGAGCAGTTCTTC.

The rearrangement joins TRBV6-2 or TRBV6-3 to TRBJ2-7; D is perhaps TRBD1 or TRBD2 (6 bases each). CDR1 and CDR2 from the germline V gene are MNHEY and SVGEGT. The CDR3 has 13 residues. Trimming took off 4 bases at V and 3 bases at J, with 10 bases between the two ends. As DNA, the CDR3 is TGTGCCAGCAGTTGGGGGGCGGGCTACGAGCAGTACTTC. As protein: CASSWGAGYEQYF.

Details on this clonotype: This may arise from a read error, as a much more abundant clone is one base away. The rearrangement uses TRBV6-1 and TRBJ2-1, with D possibly being TRBD2 (5 bases). The J call may be wrong; the DNA end is better matched by TRBJ2-7. The CDR3 has 15 residues. Germline V lookup: CDR1 MNHNS, CDR2 SASEGT. In DNA form, the CDR3 reads TGTGCCAGCAGTGGACGGGGTAGCTCCTACAATGAGCAGTACTTC. Encoded protein: CASSGRGSSYNEQYF.

This sequence joins TRBV4-2 and TRBJ1-6, with 7 bases identical to TRBD1. With 1 base clipped from V and 9 bases from J, the junction kept 9 bases outside the gene matches. Germline CDR1 LGHNA, CDR2 YNFKEQ. This CDR3 is 16 amino acids long. The CDR3 reads CASSQGDRALTSPLHF. As DNA, the CDR3 is TGTGCCAGCAGCCAAGGAGACAGGGCTCTCACTTCACCCCTCCACTTT.

The gene calls are TRBV20-1 and TRBJ2-6; no clear D gene. The length of the CDR3 is 11 residues. CDR1 is DFQATT and CDR2 is SNEGSKA in the germline V gene (reference sequence). Trimming removed 3 bases at V and 13 bases at J, with 10 bases between. This chain's CDR3 is CSARGSGVLTF. The CDR3 nucleotides are TGCAGTGCTAGGGGGTCTGGTGTCCTGACTTTC.

This chain uses TRBV10-1 with TRBJ1-1, with unresolved D. The CDR3 extends over 13 amino acids. Deletions cut 0 bases from V and 3 bases from J, with 5 bases between. CDR1 is WNHNN and CDR2 is SYGVQD in the germline V gene (reference sequence). The CDR3 sequence is CASSESLYTEAFF. The CDR3 region has the DNA TGCGCCAGCAGTGAGTCCCTGTACACTGAAGCTTTCTTT.

CDR3 region: CASRSGLGQGPNTEAFF. Here the CDR3 DNA reads TGTGCCAGCAGGTCAGGCCTGGGACAGGGGCCGAACACTGAAGCTTTCTTT. The chain links TRBV7-9 to TRBJ1-1; 10 nucleotides match TRBD1. The V and J ends lost 6 bases and 1 base, in that order; junction bases with no gene match: 11. Germline values: CDR1 SEHNR, CDR2 FQNEAQ (reference sequence). This CDR3 comprises 17 residues.

This clonotype was seen repeatedly, ten times or more. The rearrangement uses TRBV5-6 and TRBJ1-3, with 12 bases lining up with TRBD1. Germline assignment: CDR1 SGHDT and CDR2 YYEEEE. The CDR3 is 18 amino acids. The junction had 4 bases not matched to a gene; V was cut back by 0 bases and J by 0 bases. Here the CDR3 reads CASSLGGQGALSGNTIYF. The CDR3 DNA is TGTGCCAGCAGCTTGGGGGGACAGGGGGCACTCTCTGGAAACACCATATATTTT.

This clonotype came up a few times. The gene calls are TRBV2 and TRBJ1-2; TRBD1 aligns across 7 bases. CDR1 SNHLY and CDR2 FYNNEI come from the germline V gene. With 4 bases clipped from V and 7 bases from J, the junction kept 15 bases outside the gene matches. This CDR3 comprises 16 residues. The CDR3 DNA reads TGTGCCAGCAGTGCCGGGACAGCCCTTTCCCACCCTGGCTACACCTTC. Translating gives CASSAGTALSHPGYTF.

This clonotype appeared many times. The genes are TRBV10-3 and TRBJ1-1; tentatively, D is TRBD1 (5 bases). The germline V gene encodes CDR1 ENHRY and CDR2 SYGVKD. Trimming stripped 4 bases from V and 3 bases from J, with 12 bases between. The length of the CDR3 is 14 residues. In nucleotides, the CDR3 is TGTGCCATCAGTGCCGAAGGGGCAGACACTGAAGCTTTCTTT. Amino acid sequence: CAISAEGADTEAFF.

At least ten counts were recorded for this clonotype. This chain joins TRBV11-2 and TRBJ2-4; D tentatively reads TRBD1 or TRBD2 (5 bases each). Between the trimmed V and J ends, which lost 5 bases and 8 bases, there was a span of 16 bases. The CDR3 loop spans 14 amino acids. Germline V CDR1 and CDR2: SGHAT, FQNNGV. The CDR3 nucleotides read TGTGCCAGCAGCATGGGACGGGCTATAGACATTCAGTACTTC. This translates into CASSMGRAIDIQYF.

This clonotype was picked up a small number of times. The CDR3 coding sequence is TGTGCCAGCAGCCCGGTCGACGGCACTGAAGCTTTCTTT. Translated: CASSPVDGTEAFF. The chain uses TRBV6-2 or TRBV6-3 and TRBJ1-1, with unresolved D. CDR1 and CDR2 (germline): MNHEY, SVGEGT. The CDR3 has 13 amino acids. Between the trimmed V and J ends, which lost 6 bases and 4 bases, there was a span of 12 bases.

The chain carries TRBV27 and TRBJ2-6; perhaps TRBD1 as D (5 bases). Looked up from germline, CDR1 is MNHEY and CDR2 is SMNVEV (reference sequence). The CDR3 is 18 residues long. The germline V and J ends were trimmed by 2 bases and 0 bases, with 14 bases remaining between them. The chain's CDR3 is CASSLLGARFSGANVLTF. DNA of the CDR3: TGTGCCAGCAGTTTACTAGGGGCGCGTTTCTCTGGGGCCAACGTCCTGACTTTC. The full variable domain, rest sourced from reference TRBV27 and TRBJ2-6, is EAQVTQNPRYLITVTGKKLTVTCSQNMNHEYMSWYRQDPGLGLRQIYYSMNVEVTDKGDVPEGYKVSRKEKRNFPLILESPSPNQTSLYFCASSLLGARFSGANVLTFGAGSRLTVL.

The CDR3 sequence is CASRVSGRGETQYF. The CDR3 DNA is TGTGCCAGCAGGGTTAGCGGGAGGGGGGAGACCCAGTACTTC. The chain has TRBV28 and TRBJ2-5, with TRBD2 identical over 11 bases. CDR3 length: 14 amino acids. In germline, CDR1 is MDHEN, CDR2 SYDVKM. The trim removed 6 bases at V and 5 bases at J, leaving 5 bases unmatched.